This entry concerns a single TCR beta chain. Its specific antigen is unknown. Base quality data are lacking; no much larger clone is found one base away. The entry originates in a study of T cell changes during pregnancy in multiple sclerosis (dated by TCRdb to the late 2010s). For the wider study: In women with multiple sclerosis, the researchers looked at how the T cell repertoire shifted as pregnancy progressed.

CDR1 and CDR2, per the germline V gene, are SGHVS and FNYEAQ. A distance of 14 bases separates the germline ends of V and J, which lose 5 bases and 3 bases respectively. Measured from the cysteine to the phenylalanine, the CDR3 is 14 residues long. Only the CDR3 DNA stays, 42 bases, in frame from base 1. The library came from the immunoSEQ multiplex PCR assay. Entries here come from immuneACCESS through TCRdb and include only in-frame sequences with V and J called. Some clones fail to appear in such tables; in the studies checked, an unresolved V gene covers under half of the shortfall, and the cause of the remainder is unknown. Counted in this sample were about 110,000 clones; roughly 92% of them appeared once. In total, the top ten clones hold more than 0.65% of the sample.

The TCR was taken from a female donor in good health, enrolled as a control in a pregnancy study. Sequenced here: peripheral blood, sampled in the third trimester of pregnancy. This chain joins TRBV7-6 to TRBJ2-7; no D segment can be confidently identified. CDR3 reads: CASSPLKASYEQYF. The base sequence is TGTGCCAGCAGCCCACTTAAGGCTAGCTACGAGCAGTACTTC.